This record covers a single T cell receptor beta chain. The antigen remains unidentified. The PCR used 60 Vbeta and 13 Jbeta primers. Only in-frame clones appear in the TCRdb table, and some are missing; sequencing was by immunoSEQ multiplex PCR. The sample consists of some 150,000 clones, approximately 82% of them appearing once. This sample is drawn from a study of cytomegalovirus exposure and HLA in healthy donors. At the level of the study: Of the donors genotyped, approximately 430 in all, 75% to 90% fell in the Caucasian-associated ancestry cluster. Study outcomes and limitations: The records held CMV serostatus as the only immune exposure information. Several of the most significant clusters appeared, in a later analysis, to be linked to common viral pathogens.

The V and J ends lost 4 bases and 4 bases, in that order; junction bases with no gene match: 4. Germline V gene data show CDR1 as MGHRA and CDR2 as YSYEKL. This CDR3 has 14 residues. The V gene is TRBV4-1, the J gene TRBJ2-1, with 7 nucleotides matching TRBD1. Sequenced material: PBMCs. This receptor was taken from a man younger than 35 in good health and CMV-seropositive. CDR3 DNA sequence: TGCGCCAGCAGCCGAGGACAGGCTTACAATGAGCAGTTCTTC. Protein sequence: CASSRGQAYNEQFF.